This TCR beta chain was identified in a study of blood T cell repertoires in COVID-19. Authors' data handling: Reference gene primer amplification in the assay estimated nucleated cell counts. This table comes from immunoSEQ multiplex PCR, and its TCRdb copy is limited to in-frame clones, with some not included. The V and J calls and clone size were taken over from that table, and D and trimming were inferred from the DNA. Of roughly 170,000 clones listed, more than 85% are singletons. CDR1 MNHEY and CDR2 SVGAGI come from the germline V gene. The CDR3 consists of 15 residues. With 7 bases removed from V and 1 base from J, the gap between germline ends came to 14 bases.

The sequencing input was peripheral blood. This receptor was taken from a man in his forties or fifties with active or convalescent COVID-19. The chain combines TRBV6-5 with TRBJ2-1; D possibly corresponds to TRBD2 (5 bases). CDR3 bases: TGTGCCAGCATTCAGAGGGCGGCATCCTACAATGAGCAGTTCTTC. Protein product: CASIQRAASYNEQFF.